The 17 T cell receptor beta chains presented below share a single source sample, sequenced in a study of OX40 agonist ivuxolimab in advanced cancers. This table comes from immunoSEQ multiplex PCR, and its TCRdb copy is limited to in-frame clones, with some not included. The sample shows roughly 38,000 clones, 89% of them seen only once. The material sequenced was CD4+ or CD8+ T cells sorted from blood, taken in a trial of the OX40 agonist ivuxolimab. The receptor source for this set is an adult with an advanced solid tumor such as melanoma, head and neck, liver or kidney cancer.

V is TRBV7-9 and J is TRBJ1-4, with D perhaps matching TRBD1 (5 bases). Germline CDR1 and CDR2: SEHNR and FQNEAQ (reference sequence). The CDR3 loop spans 15 amino acids. V shed 1 base and J shed 7 bases, with 13 bases lying between them. CDR3 nucleotides: TGTGCCAGCAGCTTAGTACTGGGGGAAGGTGAAAAACTGTTTTTT. Amino acid sequence: CASSLVLGEGEKLFF.

Remarks on this clone: Different DNA sequences within this sample yield the same CDR3. The rearrangement joins TRBV7-2 to TRBJ2-5, with a weak D call TRBD1 (5 bases). Germline V gene lookup returns CDR1 SGHTA and CDR2 FQGNSA. CDR3 length equals 11 residues. The V end lost 5 bases, the J end lost 4 bases, and 5 bases lay between the germline ends. The CDR3 reads CASSQGETQYF. The CDR3 region has the DNA TGTGCCAGCAGCCAGGGAGAGACCCAGTACTTC.

This clone was seen once. V and J are TRBV15 and TRBJ1-1; D call uncertain. The length of the CDR3 is 15 residues. Trimming cost V 0 bases and J 8 bases, with 16 bases left between them. Germline V gene lookup returns CDR1 LNHNV and CDR2 YYDKDF (reference sequence). The CDR3 region has the DNA TGTGCCACCAGCAGAGATGTTGCCAAACCCACCGAAGCTTTCTTT. Its translation: CATSRDVAKPTEAFF.

The chain employs TRBV6-5 and TRBJ1-2; D is undetermined. CDR3 length equals 14 residues. The V and J ends lost 5 bases and 3 bases respectively, with 13 bases between them. Germline assignment: CDR1 MNHEY and CDR2 SVGAGI. In DNA, the CDR3 is TGTGCCAGCAGTACCATCCGGGGTTACTATGGCTACACCTTC. Translated: CASSTIRGYYGYTF.

This clone occurred once. This chain links TRBV7-9 with TRBJ1-2; D is possibly TRBD1 (5 bases). The length of the CDR3 is 14 residues. V lost 5 bases and J 2 bases, leaving 12 bases between the germline ends. The germline CDR1 and CDR2 sequences are SEHNR and FQNEAQ (reference sequence). The CDR3 loop is CASSPAGPNYGYTF. CDR3 nucleotide sequence: TGTGCCAGCAGCCCGGCGGGGCCAAACTATGGCTACACCTTC.

The rearrangement uses TRBV7-9 and TRBJ2-7; D may be TRBD1 (6 bases). Trimming shortened V by 2 bases and J by 0 bases, and 8 bases separated the two germline ends. The germline V gene encodes CDR1 SEHNR and CDR2 FQNEAQ (reference sequence). The CDR3 is made up of 14 amino acids. This chain's CDR3 is CASSLRDTSYEQYF. DNA of the CDR3: TGTGCCAGCAGCTTAAGGGACACCTCCTACGAGCAGTACTTC.

The chain uses TRBV7-9 and TRBJ1-5; D might be TRBD1 (6 bases). Germline V gene data show CDR1 as SEHNR and CDR2 as FQNEAQ (reference sequence). This CDR3 region has 16 residues. The germline V and J ends were trimmed by 5 bases and 4 bases, with 18 bases remaining between them. CDR3 loop: CASSTGRQGPNQPQHF. In DNA, the CDR3 is TGTGCCAGCAGCACAGGGCGGCAGGGACCTAATCAGCCCCAGCATTTT.

The chain carries TRBV28 and TRBJ2-7; D gene ambiguous. The V gene lost 6 bases and the J gene lost 7 bases, with 16 bases spanning the gap. Germline loops: CDR1 MDHEN, CDR2 SYDVKM. CDR3 length: 13 residues. CDR3 residues: CASSVSFTREQYF. The CDR3 DNA reads as TGTGCCAGCAGCGTTTCCTTTACAAGGGAGCAGTACTTC.

The CDR3, as DNA: TGCGCCAGCAGCCAAGGGGGACTGATCACAGATACGCAGTATTTT. Encoded protein: CASSQGGLITDTQYF. The chain combines TRBV4-1 with TRBJ2-3, with a weak D call TRBD2 (6 bases). The CDR3 contains 15 residues. Trimming pared 1 base from V and 2 bases from J, leaving 10 bases between. Germline V gene lookup returns CDR1 MGHRA and CDR2 YSYEKL.

V gene TRBV25-1 combines with J gene TRBJ2-7; TRBD1 is a possible D gene (5 bases). CDR3 length: 15 residues. Germline V gives CDR1 MGHDK, CDR2 SYGVNS. Trimming shortened V by 0 bases and J by 3 bases, and 12 bases separated the two germline ends. The CDR3 DNA reads TGTGCCAGCAGTGAATATAAACCAGGGCGCTACGAGCAGTACTTC. This gives the protein CASSEYKPGRYEQYF.

This clone was found a few times. The chain is built from TRBV6-5 and TRBJ1-2, with TRBD1 as a possible D gene (6 bases). This CDR3 is 11 amino acids long. V gave up 7 bases and J gave up 9 bases, with 12 bases separating them. Per germline, CDR1 MNHEY and CDR2 SVGAGI. The CDR3 reads CASTQGSSYTF. The CDR3 DNA sequence: TGTGCCAGCACACAGGGCTCTAGCTACACCTTC.

The rearrangement uses TRBV10-1 and TRBJ2-7, with 9 bases fitting TRBD1. The germline V gene encodes CDR1 WNHNN and CDR2 SYGVQD (reference sequence). CDR3 length: 13 residues. V dropped 6 bases and J dropped 4; count of bases not matched to a gene: 4. The CDR3: CASRRQGGYEQYF. CDR3 coding DNA: TGCGCCAGCAGGAGACAGGGGGGATACGAGCAGTACTTC.

The chain combines TRBV5-6 with TRBJ1-2, with 7 nucleotides matching TRBD1. V was clipped by 4 bases and J by 3 bases; unmatched bases: 12. The CDR3 totals 16 residues. Germline assignment: CDR1 SGHDT and CDR2 YYEEEE. Here the CDR3 DNA reads TGTGCCAGCAGCGCCGGGTGGGGCAGGGGGTACTATGGCTACACCTTC. Protein product: CASSAGWGRGYYGYTF.

The chain combines TRBV2 with TRBJ2-7; 9 bases fit TRBD1. CDR1 SNHLY and CDR2 FYNNEI come from the germline V gene. CDR3 length: 15 residues. Trimming at V came to 6 bases and at J to 1 base, leaving 7 bases not matched to a gene. The CDR3 reads CASRATGGASYEQYF. The CDR3 DNA reads as TGTGCCAGCAGGGCCACAGGGGGCGCGTCCTACGAGCAGTACTTC.

This rearrangement joins TRBV5-1 to TRBJ1-4; D possibly corresponds to TRBD1 (6 bases). Germline lookup yields CDR1 SGHRS and CDR2 YFSETQ. CDR3 length equals 15 residues. Trimming took 4 bases from V and 1 from J, leaving 11 bases between them. For the CDR3, the DNA is TGCGCCAGCAGCCCACAGGGCGTAACTAATGAAAAACTGTTTTTT. It translates to CASSPQGVTNEKLFF.

This chain's CDR3 is CASSSLAIGDSYGYTF. CDR3 DNA sequence: TGTGCCAGCAGCTCACTTGCTATCGGGGATAGCTATGGCTACACCTTC. The gene calls are TRBV7-9 and TRBJ1-2, with D unresolved. The CDR3 sequence is 16 residues long. Germline-derived CDR1 and CDR2 are SEHNR and FQNEAQ (reference sequence). Trimming took off 4 bases at V and 4 bases at J, with 19 bases between the two ends.

The chain has TRBV7-9 and TRBJ1-3; 8 bases are a match to TRBD1. The germline gives CDR1 SEHNR, CDR2 FQNEAQ (reference sequence). The CDR3 loop spans 18 amino acids. V trimming: 5 bases; J trimming: 1 base; junction bases outside the gene matches: 13. CDR3 residues: CASSLDQGALFSGNTIYF. CDR3 in DNA: TGTGCCAGCAGCCTAGACCAGGGGGCGCTTTTTTCTGGAAACACCATATATTTT.